These 6 T cell receptor beta chains were all obtained from the same sample, sequenced in a study of blood T cell repertoires in COVID-19. Sequenced by immunoSEQ multiplex PCR; TCRdb stores in-frame clones only, minus some. Among about 73,000 clones listed, about 83% were seen once. The specimen was peripheral blood. The origin of the receptors is an older woman with acute or convalescent COVID-19.

This clone was observed a single time. The chain uses TRBV3-1 (or the pseudogene TRBV3-2) and TRBJ2-1, with D possibly matching TRBD2 (6 bases). Trimming left V 2 bases short and J 9 bases short, with 11 bases between. CDR3 size: 13 residues. Germline CDR1 reads LGHDT; CDR2 reads YNNKEL (reference sequence). CDR3 nucleotide sequence: TGTGCCAGCAGCCAAATCGTCGGGGGTGAGCAGTTCTTC. Its translation: CASSQIVGGEQFF.

The CDR3 here is CASSEQGQASNQPQHF. CDR3 DNA: TGTGCCAGCAGTGAACAGGGACAGGCAAGCAATCAGCCCCAGCATTTT. This rearrangement joins TRBV6-1 to TRBJ1-5, with 8 bases fitting TRBD1. Per germline, CDR1 MNHNS and CDR2 SASEGT. V dropped 2 bases and J dropped 1; count of bases not matched to a gene: 4. The CDR3 loop spans 16 amino acids.

This clone was observed a few times. The chain combines TRBV27 with TRBJ1-2, with 8 bases aligning to TRBD1. The CDR3 extends over 14 amino acids. CDR1 and CDR2 from the germline V gene are MNHEY and SMNVEV (reference sequence). With 2 bases clipped from V and 4 bases from J, the junction kept 3 bases outside the gene matches. The CDR3 region has the DNA TGTGCCAGCAGTTTAGCCAGGGGGCCCTATGGCTACACCTTC. Translated, it gives CASSLARGPYGYTF.

The chain uses TRBV6-5 and TRBJ1-5, with a possible D match to TRBD1 (5 bases). The germline V gene has CDR1 MNHEY and CDR2 SVGAGI. Trimming took 6 bases from V and 4 from J, leaving 13 bases between them. The CDR3 has 14 residues. The CDR3 bases are TGTGCCAGCAGGGCAGGGTGGGGAAATCAGCCCCAGCATTTT. Residues: CASRAGWGNQPQHF.

This chain uses TRBV5-5 with TRBJ2-3; 10 nucleotides align to TRBD2. The V gene end was trimmed by 0 bases and the J gene end by 6 bases; junction bases not matched to a gene: 10. The CDR3 has 17 amino acids. The germline V gene encodes CDR1 SGHKS and CDR2 YYEKEE (reference sequence). CDR3 loop: CASSLGSGGAFYDTQYF. CDR3 sequence (DNA): TGTGCCAGCAGCTTGGGAAGCGGGGGGGCTTTTTATGATACGCAGTATTTT. Based on the CDR3 plus reference TRBV5-5 and TRBJ2-3, the full variable domain is DAGVTQSPTHLIKTRGQQVTLRCSPISGHKSVSWYQQVLGQGPQFIFQYYEKEERGRGNFPDRFSARQFPNYSSELNVNALLLGDSALYLCASSLGSGGAFYDTQYFGPGTRLTVL.

The chain combines TRBV11-3 with TRBJ2-2; weak D call: TRBD2 (6 bases). The CDR3 length is 13 residues. Per the germline V gene, CDR1 is SGHNT and CDR2 is YENEEA. The V gene lost 5 bases and the J gene lost 5 bases, with 9 bases spanning the gap. DNA of the CDR3: TGTGCCAGCAGCCGGGGGTTAACCGGGGAGCTGTTTTTT. It specifies CASSRGLTGELFF.